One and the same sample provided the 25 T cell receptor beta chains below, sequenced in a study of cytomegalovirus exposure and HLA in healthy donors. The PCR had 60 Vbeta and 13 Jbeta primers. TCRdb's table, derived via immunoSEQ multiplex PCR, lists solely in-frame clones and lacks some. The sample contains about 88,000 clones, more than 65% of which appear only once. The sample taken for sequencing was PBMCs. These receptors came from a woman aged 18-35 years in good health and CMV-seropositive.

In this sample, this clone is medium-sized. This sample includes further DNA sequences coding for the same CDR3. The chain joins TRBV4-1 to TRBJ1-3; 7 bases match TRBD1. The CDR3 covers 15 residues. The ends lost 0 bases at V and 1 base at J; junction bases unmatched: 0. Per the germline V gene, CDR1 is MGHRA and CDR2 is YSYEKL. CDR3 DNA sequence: TGCGCCAGCAGCCAAGACAGGGGGTCTGGAAACACCATATATTTT. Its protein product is CASSQDRGSGNTIYF.

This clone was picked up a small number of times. CDR3 DNA sequence: TGTGCCACCAGACAGGGGGCTGGTGAGACCCAGTACTTC. Encoded protein: CATRQGAGETQYF. The chain employs TRBV15 and TRBJ2-5; 9 nucleotides agree with TRBD1. Germline trimming cut 6 bases from V and 5 bases from J; bases unmatched to any gene: 4. The CDR3 has 13 residues. Germline V gene data show CDR1 as LNHNV and CDR2 as YYDKDF (reference sequence). Full variable domain (outside the CDR3, taken from reference TRBV15 and TRBJ2-5): DAMVIQNPRYQVTQFGKPVTLSCSQTLNHNVMYWYQQKSSQAPKLLFHYYDKDFNNEADTPDNFQSRRPNTSFCFLDIRSPGLGDTAMYLCATRQGAGETQYFGPGTRLLVL.

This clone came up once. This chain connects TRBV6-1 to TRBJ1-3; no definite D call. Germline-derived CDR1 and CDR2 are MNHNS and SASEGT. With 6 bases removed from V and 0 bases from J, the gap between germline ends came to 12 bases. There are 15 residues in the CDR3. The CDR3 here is CASSRGPASGNTIYF. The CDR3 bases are TGTGCCAGCAGCCGCGGTCCGGCCTCTGGAAACACCATATATTTT.

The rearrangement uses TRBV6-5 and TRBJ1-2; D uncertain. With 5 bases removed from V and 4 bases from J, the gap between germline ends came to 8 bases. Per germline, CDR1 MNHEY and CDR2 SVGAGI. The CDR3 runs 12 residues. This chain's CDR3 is CASSPKSYGYTF. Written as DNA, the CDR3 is TGTGCCAGCAGTCCTAAGTCCTATGGCTACACCTTC.

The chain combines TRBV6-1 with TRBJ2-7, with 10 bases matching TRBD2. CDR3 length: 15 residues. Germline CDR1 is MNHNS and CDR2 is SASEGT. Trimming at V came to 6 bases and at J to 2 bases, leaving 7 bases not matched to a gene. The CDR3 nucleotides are TGTGCCAGCAGACTAGCGGGGAGTACTCCCTACGAGCAGTACTTC. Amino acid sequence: CASRLAGSTPYEQYF.

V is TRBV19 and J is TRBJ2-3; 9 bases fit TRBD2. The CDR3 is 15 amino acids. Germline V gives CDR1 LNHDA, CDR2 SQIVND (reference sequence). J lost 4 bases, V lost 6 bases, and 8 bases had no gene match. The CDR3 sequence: CASSLLAGGPDTQYF. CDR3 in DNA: TGTGCCAGTAGCCTACTAGCGGGTGGGCCAGATACGCAGTATTTT.

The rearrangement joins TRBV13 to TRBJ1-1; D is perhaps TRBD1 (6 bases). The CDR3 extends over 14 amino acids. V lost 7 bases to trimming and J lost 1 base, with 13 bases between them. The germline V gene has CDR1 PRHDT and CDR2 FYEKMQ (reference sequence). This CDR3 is CASTRGAGNTEAFF. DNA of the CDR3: TGTGCCAGCACTCGGGGGGCTGGGAACACTGAAGCTTTCTTT.

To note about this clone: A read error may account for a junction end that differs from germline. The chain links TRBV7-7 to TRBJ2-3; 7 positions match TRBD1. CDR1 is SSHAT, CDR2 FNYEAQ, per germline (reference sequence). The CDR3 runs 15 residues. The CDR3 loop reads CASSLGQVYGDTQYF. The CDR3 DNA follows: TGTGCTAGCAGCTTAGGACAGGTCTATGGCGATACGCAGTATTTT.

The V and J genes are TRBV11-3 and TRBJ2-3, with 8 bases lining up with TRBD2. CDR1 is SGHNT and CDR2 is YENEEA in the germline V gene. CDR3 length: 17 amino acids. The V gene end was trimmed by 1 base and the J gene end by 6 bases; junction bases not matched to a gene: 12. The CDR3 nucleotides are TGTGCCAGCAGCTTAGGTCCCGGGGGGGGGTCGGCGGATACGCAGTATTTT. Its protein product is CASSLGPGGGSADTQYF.

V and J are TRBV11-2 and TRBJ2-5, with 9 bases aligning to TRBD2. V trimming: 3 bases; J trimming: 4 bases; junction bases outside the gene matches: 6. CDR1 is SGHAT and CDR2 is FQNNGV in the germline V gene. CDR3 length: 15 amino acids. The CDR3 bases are TGTGCCAGCAGCTTTGGCGGGAGGGCCCGAGAGACCCAGTACTTC. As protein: CASSFGGRARETQYF.

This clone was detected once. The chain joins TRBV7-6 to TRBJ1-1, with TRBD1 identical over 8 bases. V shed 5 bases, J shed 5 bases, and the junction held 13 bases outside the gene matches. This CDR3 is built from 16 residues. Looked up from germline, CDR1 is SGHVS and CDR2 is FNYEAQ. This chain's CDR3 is CASSAGQGRRGTEAFF. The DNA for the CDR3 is TGTGCCAGCAGCGCAGGACAGGGTAGGAGGGGAACTGAAGCTTTCTTT.

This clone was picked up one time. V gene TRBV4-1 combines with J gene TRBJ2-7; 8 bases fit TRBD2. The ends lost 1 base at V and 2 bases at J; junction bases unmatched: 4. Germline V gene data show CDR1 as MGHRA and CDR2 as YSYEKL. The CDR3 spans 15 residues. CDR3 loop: CASSQVTSGPYEQYF. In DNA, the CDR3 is TGCGCCAGCAGCCAAGTAACTAGCGGCCCCTACGAGCAGTACTTC.

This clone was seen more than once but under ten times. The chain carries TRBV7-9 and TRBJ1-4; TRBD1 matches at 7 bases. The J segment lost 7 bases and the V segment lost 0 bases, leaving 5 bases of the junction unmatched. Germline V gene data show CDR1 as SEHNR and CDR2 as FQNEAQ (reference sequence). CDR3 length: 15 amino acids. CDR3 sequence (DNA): TGTGCCAGCAGCTTAGCTCTGGACAGGCTTGAAAAACTGTTTTTT. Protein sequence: CASSLALDRLEKLFF.

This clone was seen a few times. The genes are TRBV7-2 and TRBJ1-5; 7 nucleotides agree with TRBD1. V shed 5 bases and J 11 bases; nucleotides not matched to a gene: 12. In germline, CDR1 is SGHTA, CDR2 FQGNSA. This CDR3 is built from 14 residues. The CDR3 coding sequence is TGTGCCAGCAGCCTCTTGGGACAGCAAACCTCCCAGCATTTT. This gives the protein CASSLLGQQTSQHF.

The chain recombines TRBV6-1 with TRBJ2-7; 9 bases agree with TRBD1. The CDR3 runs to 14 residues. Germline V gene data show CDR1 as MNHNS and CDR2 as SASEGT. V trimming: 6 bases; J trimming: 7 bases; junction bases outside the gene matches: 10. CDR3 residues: CASRGDRVLLEQYF. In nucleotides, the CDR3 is TGTGCCAGCAGGGGGGACAGGGTTCTGTTAGAGCAGTACTTC.

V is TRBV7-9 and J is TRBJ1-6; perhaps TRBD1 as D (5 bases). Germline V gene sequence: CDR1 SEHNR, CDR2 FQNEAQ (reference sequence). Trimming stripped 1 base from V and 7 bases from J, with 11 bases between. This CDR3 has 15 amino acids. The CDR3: CASSLEQRGNSPLHF. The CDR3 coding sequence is TGTGCCAGCAGCTTAGAACAAAGGGGAAATTCACCCCTCCACTTT. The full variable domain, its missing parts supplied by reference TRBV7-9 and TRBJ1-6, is DTGVSQNPRHKITKRGQNVTFRCDPISEHNRLYWYRQTLGQGPEFLTYFQNEAQLEKSRLLSDRFSAERPKGSFSTLEIQRTEQGDSAMYLCASSLEQRGNSPLHFGNGTRLTVT.

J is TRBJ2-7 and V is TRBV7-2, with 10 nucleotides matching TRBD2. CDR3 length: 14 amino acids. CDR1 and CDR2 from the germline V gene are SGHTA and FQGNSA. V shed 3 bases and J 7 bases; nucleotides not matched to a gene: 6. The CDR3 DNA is TGTGCCAGCAGCTTCAGCGGGGGGGGCAGAGAGCAGTACTTC. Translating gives CASSFSGGGREQYF.

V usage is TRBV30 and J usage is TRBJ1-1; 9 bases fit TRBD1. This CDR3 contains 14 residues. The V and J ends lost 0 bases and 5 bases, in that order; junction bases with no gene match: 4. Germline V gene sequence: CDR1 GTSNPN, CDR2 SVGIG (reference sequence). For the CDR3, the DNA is TGTGCCTGGAGTGTACAGGGGGCAGGGACTGAAGCTTTCTTT. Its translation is CAWSVQGAGTEAFF.

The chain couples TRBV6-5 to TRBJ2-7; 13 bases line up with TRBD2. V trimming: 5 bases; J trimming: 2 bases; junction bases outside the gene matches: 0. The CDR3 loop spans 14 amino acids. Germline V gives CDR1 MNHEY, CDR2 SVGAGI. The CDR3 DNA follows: TGTGCCAGCAGTACTAGCGGGGGGGCCTACGAGCAGTACTTC. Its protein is CASSTSGGAYEQYF.

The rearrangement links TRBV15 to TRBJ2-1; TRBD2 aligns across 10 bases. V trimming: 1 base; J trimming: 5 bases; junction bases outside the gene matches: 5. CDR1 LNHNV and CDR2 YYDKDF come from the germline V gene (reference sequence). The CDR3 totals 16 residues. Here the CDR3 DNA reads TGTGCCACCAGCAGAGCAGCGGGGGGGATGAACAATGAGCAGTTCTTC. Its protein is CATSRAAGGMNNEQFF.

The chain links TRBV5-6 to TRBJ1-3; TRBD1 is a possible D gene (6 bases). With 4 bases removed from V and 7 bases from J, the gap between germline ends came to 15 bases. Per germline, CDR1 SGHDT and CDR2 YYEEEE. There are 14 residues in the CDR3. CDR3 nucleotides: TGTGCCAGCAGCCTATACAGGGAATGGAACACCATATATTTT. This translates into CASSLYREWNTIYF.

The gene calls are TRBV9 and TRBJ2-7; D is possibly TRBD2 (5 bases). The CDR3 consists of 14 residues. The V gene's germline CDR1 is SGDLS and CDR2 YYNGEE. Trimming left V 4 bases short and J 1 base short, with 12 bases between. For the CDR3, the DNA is TGTGCCAGCAGCCCCCTCGGGGTTTCCTACGAGCAGTACTTC. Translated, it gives CASSPLGVSYEQYF.

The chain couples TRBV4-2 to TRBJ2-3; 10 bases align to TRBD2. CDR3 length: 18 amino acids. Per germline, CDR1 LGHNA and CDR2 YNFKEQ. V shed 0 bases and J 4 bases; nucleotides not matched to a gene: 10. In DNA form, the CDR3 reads TGTGCCAGCAGCCAAGAAGCGGGAGGGCTTGTAGGGTCAGATACGCAGTATTTT. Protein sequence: CASSQEAGGLVGSDTQYF.

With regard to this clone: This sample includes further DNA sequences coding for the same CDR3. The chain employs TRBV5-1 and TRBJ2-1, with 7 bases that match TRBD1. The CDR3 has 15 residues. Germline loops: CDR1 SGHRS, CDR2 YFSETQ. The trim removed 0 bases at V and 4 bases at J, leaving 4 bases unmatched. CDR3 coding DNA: TGCGCCAGCAGCTTGGGACAGGGTGAATACAATGAGCAGTTCTTC. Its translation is CASSLGQGEYNEQFF.

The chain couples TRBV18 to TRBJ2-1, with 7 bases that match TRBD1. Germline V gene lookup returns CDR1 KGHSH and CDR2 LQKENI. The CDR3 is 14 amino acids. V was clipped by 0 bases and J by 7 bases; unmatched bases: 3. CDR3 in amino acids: CASSPPAGGNEQFF. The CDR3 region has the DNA TGTGCCAGCTCACCACCGGCAGGGGGTAATGAGCAGTTCTTC. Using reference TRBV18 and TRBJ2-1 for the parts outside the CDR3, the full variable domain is NAGVMQNPRHLVRRRGQEARLRCSPMKGHSHVYWYRQLPEEGLKFMVYLQKENIIDESGMPKERFSAEFPKEGPSILRIQQVVRGDSAAYFCASSPPAGGNEQFFGPGTRLTVL.